This T cell receptor beta chain was observed in a study of blood T cell repertoires in COVID-19. TCRdb's copy holds only in-frame clones and misses some; the assay was immunoSEQ multiplex PCR. In the table there are 200,000 to 300,000 clones, around nine tenths of which are singletons. The germline CDR1 and CDR2 sequences are SGHRS and YFSETQ. The CDR3 length is 20 residues. The V and J ends lost 4 bases and 3 bases, in that order; junction bases with no gene match: 25. The chain uses TRBV5-1 and TRBJ2-7; 7 bases line up with TRBD1. Sequencing was performed on peripheral blood. This receptor was identified in a man between 25 and 39 years old with active or convalescent COVID-19. CDR3 residues: CASSRIRQGFIPGGHYEQYF. CDR3 in DNA: TGCGCCAGCAGCCGTATCAGACAGGGATTTATCCCAGGGGGACACTACGAGCAGTACTTC.